This record concerns one T cell receptor beta chain sequence. The antigen is undetermined. The germline V gene encodes CDR1 GTSNPN and CDR2 SVGIG (reference sequence). The CDR3 has 15 amino acids. J was trimmed by 2 bases and V by 4 bases; bases with no gene match: 10. These data originate in a study of response to subunit inactivated influenza vaccine. General study results and limits: Authors suggested each seasonal flu vaccination may recruit only limited numbers of new T cells.

TCRdb itself ran the RT-PCR reads through MiXCR, one entry per CDR3 protein. This table holds fewer than 650,000 distinct CDR3 sequences, about an eighth found once. The chain carries TRBV30 and TRBJ1-2; 7 bases are shared with TRBD1. The TCR was taken from a man over 45 who received an inactivated influenza vaccine. The sample consisted of PBMCs from blood, taken around seven weeks after vaccination. CDR3 sequence: CAWTTGTEENYGYTF. The CDR3 DNA follows: TGTGCCTGGACTACCGGGACAGAAGAAAACTATGGCTACACCTTC.